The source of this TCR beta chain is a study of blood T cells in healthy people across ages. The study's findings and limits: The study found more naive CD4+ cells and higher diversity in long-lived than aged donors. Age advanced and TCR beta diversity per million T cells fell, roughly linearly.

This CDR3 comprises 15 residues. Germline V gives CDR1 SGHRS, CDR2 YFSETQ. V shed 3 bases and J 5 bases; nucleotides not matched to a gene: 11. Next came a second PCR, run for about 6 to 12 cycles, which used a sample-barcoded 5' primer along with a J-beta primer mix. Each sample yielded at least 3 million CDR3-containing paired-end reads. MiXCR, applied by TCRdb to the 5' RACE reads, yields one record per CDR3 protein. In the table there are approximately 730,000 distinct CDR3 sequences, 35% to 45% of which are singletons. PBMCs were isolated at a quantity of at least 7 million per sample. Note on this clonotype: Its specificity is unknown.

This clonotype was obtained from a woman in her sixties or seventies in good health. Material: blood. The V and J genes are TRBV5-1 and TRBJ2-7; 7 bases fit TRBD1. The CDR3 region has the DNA TGCGCCAGCAGCTCCAACAGGGGCGGAAGGGACGAGCAGTACTTC. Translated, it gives CASSSNRGGRDEQYF.